These 30 T cell receptor beta chains originate from one sample sequenced in a study of blood T cell repertoires in COVID-19. Sequenced by immunoSEQ multiplex PCR; TCRdb stores in-frame clones only, minus some. Here the sample spans 55,000 to 65,000 clones, roughly 86% being singletons. The sequencing sample was made of peripheral blood. These receptors were taken from a man aged 60 to 69 with active or convalescent COVID-19.

The chain employs TRBV5-8 and TRBJ2-1; D is unresolved. The CDR3 has 12 residues. The V end was cut by 4 bases, the J end by 12 bases, with 14 bases between. The germline gives CDR1 SGHTS, CDR2 YDEGEE. CDR3 sequence (DNA): TGTGCCAGCAGCACGTACCTATCGGTGCAGTTCTTC. Amino acid sequence: CASSTYLSVQFF.

This clone has just a few counts. The V call is TRBV30, the J call TRBJ1-1, with 7 bases identical to TRBD1. From germline, CDR1 is GTSNPN and CDR2 SVGIG (reference sequence). V shed 7 bases, J shed 2 bases, and the junction held 7 bases outside the gene matches. The CDR3 sequence is 13 residues long. CDR3 protein: CAFSRDSNTEAFF. The DNA of the CDR3 is TGTGCCTTCAGTAGGGACAGTAACACTGAAGCTTTCTTT.

The genes are TRBV6-2 or TRBV6-3 and TRBJ1-2; 7 bases line up with TRBD1. The CDR3 totals 13 residues. The trim removed 2 bases at V and 3 bases at J, leaving 0 bases unmatched. The V gene's germline CDR1 is MNHEY and CDR2 SVGEGT. CDR3 residues: CASSYGTDYGYTF. Written as DNA, the CDR3 is TGTGCCAGCAGTTACGGGACAGACTATGGCTACACCTTC.

V usage is TRBV6-5 and J usage is TRBJ2-7, with D maybe TRBD1 (5 bases). Germline lookup yields CDR1 MNHEY and CDR2 SVGAGI. V was clipped by 4 bases and J by 2 bases, with 9 bases between them. The CDR3 spans 13 residues. This CDR3 is CASSSGRPYEQYF. For the CDR3, the DNA is TGTGCCAGCAGTTCAGGGCGCCCCTACGAGCAGTACTTC.

V is TRBV24-1 and J is TRBJ1-4; 8 positions match TRBD1. The CDR3 consists of 16 residues. Germline CDR1 and CDR2: KGHDR and SFDVKD. V trimming: 0 bases; J trimming: 5 bases; junction bases outside the gene matches: 4. The CDR3 loop reads CATSDLRAGGNEKLFF. The CDR3 DNA sequence: TGTGCCACCAGTGATTTGAGGGCAGGGGGCAATGAAAAACTGTTTTTT.

The chain joins TRBV2 to TRBJ1-6; a weak D match, TRBD1 (5 bases). Germline V gene data show CDR1 as SNHLY and CDR2 as FYNNEI. CDR3 size: 13 residues. Trimming removed 3 bases from V and 8 bases from J, with 8 bases in between. The CDR3 loop reads CASSDRVDSPLHF. In nucleotides, the CDR3 is TGTGCCAGCAGTGACAGGGTGGATTCACCCCTCCACTTT.

V is TRBV28 and J is TRBJ2-4; D gene unclear. The CDR3 consists of 15 residues. V was cut by 7 bases and J by 1 base, with 14 bases left in between. Per the germline V gene, CDR1 is MDHEN and CDR2 is SYDVKM. The CDR3 is CASTITGSAKNIQYF. The CDR3 DNA reads TGTGCCAGCACGATAACGGGTTCGGCCAAAAACATTCAGTACTTC.

In its sample, this clone was seen a few times. The CDR3, as DNA: TGTGCCAGCAGCTTAAGGGGGGGATCAGATAATTCACCCCTCCACTTT. Protein sequence: CASSLRGGSDNSPLHF. The rearrangement joins TRBV7-3 to TRBJ1-6; TRBD1 is a possible D gene (5 bases). CDR1 SGHTA and CDR2 FQGTGA come from the germline V gene. The CDR3 length is 16 residues. V dropped 1 base and J dropped 5 bases, with 12 bases sitting between them.

The rearrangement uses TRBV4-1 and TRBJ2-1, with 9 bases that match TRBD2. In germline, CDR1 is MGHRA, CDR2 YSYEKL. The CDR3 is made up of 16 amino acids. V gave up 1 base and J gave up 10 bases; unmatched junction bases: 11. The CDR3 DNA is TGCGCCAGCAGCCAAGTTCGGGCGGGAGGGTCGGTCGAGCAGTTCTTC. This codes for CASSQVRAGGSVEQFF.

The gene calls are TRBV15 and TRBJ2-5; D is possibly TRBD1 (6 bases). The length of the CDR3 is 19 residues. V gave up 0 bases and J gave up 3 bases, with 23 bases separating them. Germline V gene sequence: CDR1 LNHNV, CDR2 YYDKDF (reference sequence). The CDR3 reads CATSRDGGGTDTLKETQYF. CDR3 bases: TGTGCCACCAGCAGAGATGGGGGCGGCACGGACACCTTAAAAGAGACCCAGTACTTC.

The chain is built from TRBV28 and TRBJ2-5; D might be TRBD2 (5 bases). Germline assignment: CDR1 MDHEN and CDR2 SYDVKM. V lost 4 bases and J 2 bases, leaving 20 bases between the germline ends. This CDR3 contains 17 residues. CDR3 in amino acids: CASSSIFRGLPQETQYF. In nucleotides, the CDR3 is TGTGCCAGCAGTTCAATATTTCGGGGATTACCTCAAGAGACCCAGTACTTC.

The genes are TRBV4-1 and TRBJ1-3; D perhaps matches TRBD1 (5 bases). V was trimmed by 2 bases and J by 5 bases, leaving 10 bases between them. This CDR3 has 14 residues. Germline-derived CDR1 and CDR2 are MGHRA and YSYEKL. This CDR3 is CASSQPGVRNTIYF. In DNA, the CDR3 is TGCGCCAGCAGCCAACCGGGGGTAAGAAACACCATATATTTT.

This clone was seen just once. The chain recombines TRBV11-2 with TRBJ2-3; TRBD2 agrees at 10 bases. The trim removed 5 bases at V and 5 bases at J, leaving 13 bases unmatched. Germline V gene lookup returns CDR1 SGHAT and CDR2 FQNNGV. The CDR3 runs to 17 residues. This CDR3 reads CASSPYTGTSAGDTQYF. CDR3 nucleotides: TGTGCCAGCAGCCCCTATACCGGGACTAGCGCAGGAGATACGCAGTATTTT.

This clone was observed a single time. The chain has TRBV6-6 and TRBJ1-3; TRBD1 is a possible D gene (5 bases). V shed 6 bases and J shed 4 bases, with 13 bases lying between them. The length of the CDR3 is 14 residues. Germline loops: CDR1 MNHNY, CDR2 SVGAGI (reference sequence). The CDR3 DNA sequence: TGTGCCAGCAGGGACACCGGCTTGGGAAACACCATATATTTT. Protein product: CASRDTGLGNTIYF.

The chain is built from TRBV5-4 and TRBJ2-7; TRBD1 matches at 8 bases. The V gene's germline CDR1 is SGHNT and CDR2 YYREEE (reference sequence). J gave up 4 bases and V 0 bases, and 3 bases lay outside the gene matches. CDR3 length: 14 amino acids. The CDR3 protein is CASSLGQGAYEQYF. CDR3 sequence (DNA): TGTGCCAGCAGCTTGGGGCAGGGGGCGTACGAGCAGTACTTC.

The CDR3 DNA sequence: TGCAGCGTTGTGCGGGACGTCAGCTCTGGGGCCAACGTCCTGACTTTC. The encoded protein is CSVVRDVSSGANVLTF. This chain links TRBV29-1 with TRBJ2-6; weak D call: TRBD2 (6 bases). This CDR3 contains 16 residues. Trimming stripped 4 bases from V and 0 bases from J, with 13 bases between. The germline CDR1 and CDR2 sequences are SQVTM and ANQGSEA.

This clone has a single count. This chain links TRBV6-6 with TRBJ2-7, with D possibly matching TRBD1 (5 bases). Trimming cost V 2 bases and J 4 bases, with 6 bases left between them. Germline CDR1 is MNHNY and CDR2 is SVGAGI (reference sequence). The CDR3 has 12 residues. The CDR3 spells CASSYPGYEQYF. The DNA of the CDR3 is TGTGCCAGCAGTTACCCAGGGTACGAGCAGTACTTC.

The rearrangement links TRBV7-2 to TRBJ2-1; 14 nucleotides align to TRBD2. CDR1 is SGHTA, CDR2 FQGNSA, per germline. The CDR3 extends over 17 amino acids. V dropped 0 bases and J dropped 7; count of bases not matched to a gene: 5. CDR3 DNA: TGTGCCAGCAGCTTAGCGACTAGCGGGAGGGCCCTAAATGAGCAGTTCTTC. Amino acids: CASSLATSGRALNEQFF.

This clone was detected only once. The gene calls are TRBV6-1 and TRBJ1-5, with D unresolved. The germline V gene has CDR1 MNHNS and CDR2 SASEGT. The CDR3 totals 12 residues. Trimming cost V 2 bases and J 9 bases, with 8 bases left between them. The CDR3 protein is CASSETRGPQHF. DNA for the CDR3: TGTGCCAGCAGTGAAACCCGCGGGCCCCAGCATTTT.

As DNA, the CDR3 is TGTGCCAGCAGTTTTGGGGGGGCTAACACTGAAGCTTTCTTT. It translates to CASSFGGANTEAFF. The J gene is TRBJ1-1, the V gene TRBV27, with a possible D match to TRBD1 (6 bases). V was pared by 3 bases and J by 2 bases, with 10 bases between. The CDR3 contains 14 residues. Germline CDR1 and CDR2: MNHEY and SMNVEV (reference sequence).

The genes are TRBV6-4 and TRBJ1-2; 11 nucleotides line up with TRBD1. With V trimmed by 5 bases and J by 3 bases, 5 bases remained unmatched. This CDR3 has 15 residues. Germline V gene data show CDR1 as MRHNA and CDR2 as SNTAGT. CDR3 sequence reads: CASSPGTGGDYGYTF. Here the CDR3 DNA reads TGTGCCAGCAGTCCCGGGACAGGGGGTGACTATGGCTACACCTTC.

The chain uses TRBV29-1 and TRBJ2-1, with a tentative D call TRBD2 (6 bases). Germline-derived CDR1 and CDR2 are SQVTM and ANQGSEA. The CDR3 is made up of 11 amino acids. The V and J ends lost 5 bases and 8 bases respectively, with 10 bases between them. The CDR3 region is CSVKTSYEQFF. CDR3 DNA: TGCAGCGTTAAGACTAGTTATGAGCAGTTCTTC.

The rearrangement joins TRBV7-9 to TRBJ2-1; 9 nucleotides agree with TRBD1. Losses at the gene ends were 4 bases for V and 3 bases for J; bases not matched to a gene: 4. In germline, CDR1 is SEHNR, CDR2 FQNEAQ (reference sequence). This CDR3 comprises 15 residues. The CDR3 DNA is TGTGCCAGCAGCTCGGGACAGGGAATCTACAATGAGCAGTTCTTC. This gives the protein CASSSGQGIYNEQFF. Filled out from reference TRBV7-9 and TRBJ2-1, the complete variable domain reads DTGVSQNPRHKITKRGQNVTFRCDPISEHNRLYWYRQTLGQGPEFLTYFQNEAQLEKSRLLSDRFSAERPKGSFSTLEIQRTEQGDSAMYLCASSSGQGIYNEQFFGPGTRLTVL.

The rearrangement links TRBV5-1 to TRBJ2-2, with D perhaps matching TRBD2 (6 bases). From germline, CDR1 is SGHRS and CDR2 YFSETQ. The ends were cut back, 4 bases at V and 2 bases at J, with 18 bases in the middle. This CDR3 has 17 residues. CDR3 sequence reads: CASSHHGVAENTGELFF. CDR3 nucleotides: TGCGCCAGCAGCCACCATGGGGTAGCGGAAAACACCGGGGAGCTGTTTTTT.

The chain recombines TRBV7-9 with TRBJ1-2, with a weak D call TRBD1 (6 bases). CDR1 SEHNR and CDR2 FQNEAQ come from the germline V gene (reference sequence). The CDR3 contains 17 residues. V shed 1 base and J shed 5 bases, with 20 bases lying between them. The CDR3 nucleotides read TGTGCCAGCAGCTTAGTGGACCACAGGGCCGTCGAATATGGCTACACCTTC. Its protein product is CASSLVDHRAVEYGYTF.

The rearrangement uses TRBV2 and TRBJ1-2; TRBD1 matches 7 bases. Germline loops: CDR1 SNHLY, CDR2 FYNNEI. There are 15 residues in the CDR3. J was trimmed by 14 bases and V by 4 bases; bases with no gene match: 19. CDR3 nucleotides: TGTGCCAGCAGTGTAATCGCTGGGACAGCCGATCAGGGGACCTTC. It translates to CASSVIAGTADQGTF.

The V and J genes are TRBV27 and TRBJ2-1; a possible D gene is TRBD2 (7 bases). Germline V gene lookup returns CDR1 MNHEY and CDR2 SMNVEV (reference sequence). Trimming left V 3 bases short and J 9 bases short, with 12 bases between. This CDR3 spans 13 amino acids. The CDR3 here is CASSLGGGFEQFF. The CDR3 coding sequence is TGTGCCAGCAGTTTGGGGGGGGGCTTTGAGCAGTTCTTC.

The count of this clone is one. The rearrangement joins TRBV7-6 to TRBJ1-4, with D perhaps matching TRBD1 (5 bases). Per germline, CDR1 SGHVS and CDR2 FNYEAQ. V was pared by 2 bases and J by 8 bases, with 9 bases between. CDR3 length: 13 residues. CDR3 nucleotide sequence: TGTGCCAGCAGCTTAAGGGGAGGAGAAAAACTGTTTTTT. It is translated as CASSLRGGEKLFF.

The genes are TRBV2 and TRBJ1-2; 7 nucleotides line up with TRBD1. Germline-derived CDR1 and CDR2 are SNHLY and FYNNEI. The junction had 4 bases not matched to a gene; V was cut back by 4 bases and J by 8 bases. CDR3 size: 12 residues. The CDR3 loop is CASSGQGYGYTF. The DNA for the CDR3 is TGTGCCAGCAGTGGACAGGGTTACGGCTACACCTTC.

V usage is TRBV3-1 (or the pseudogene TRBV3-2) and J usage is TRBJ1-3; 7 bases align to TRBD1. The length of the CDR3 is 13 residues. Germline-derived CDR1 and CDR2 are LGHDT and YNNKEL (reference sequence). The V gene end was trimmed by 5 bases and the J gene end by 7 bases; junction bases not matched to a gene: 5. The CDR3 nucleotides are TGTGCCAGCAGCGGCACAGGGGAGAACACCATATATTTT. It specifies CASSGTGENTIYF.